Following are 16 T cell receptor beta chains from one sample sequenced in a study of T and B cells in COVID-19 patients (dated by TCRdb to 2020 to 2022). Sequencing instrument: Illumina MiSeq. Multiplex PCR with BIOMED2 TRB-A/B primer pools was used to amplify TRB rearrangements. In-frame beta chains were kept once TCRdb had trimmed the public reads at Q25 with fastp and called clones with MiXCR. Identical CDR3 proteins give one entry, which carries the most common genes and DNA. The sample table contains 20,000 or so distinct CDR3 sequences; only one count was recorded for 25% to 30% of them. The top ten hold under 3.5% of the sample. TRB repertoires were amplified from 250-500 ng of genomic DNA extracted from blood. Material for sequencing was blood. These receptors came from a human donor who had recovered from COVID-19.

The chain recombines TRBV30 with TRBJ1-1; 8 bases are shared with TRBD1. The germline CDR1 and CDR2 sequences are GTSNPN and SVGIG (reference sequence). Trimming removed 4 bases from V and 1 base from J; junction bases left unmatched: 5. This CDR3 spans 14 amino acids. The CDR3 sequence: CAWTTGGPNTEAFF. In DNA, the CDR3 is TGTGCCTGGACCACAGGGGGGCCGAACACTGAAGCTTTCTTT.

This chain uses TRBV7-9 with TRBJ2-5; a weak D match, TRBD2 (5 bases). Trimming removed 0 bases from V and 6 bases from J, with 14 bases in between. The CDR3 runs 15 residues. Per the germline V gene, CDR1 is SEHNR and CDR2 is FQNEAQ (reference sequence). Here the CDR3 reads CASSLASGSIQTQYF. The CDR3, as DNA: TGTGCCAGCAGCTTAGCGTCGGGATCCATCCAGACCCAGTACTTC.

This clonotype turned up a few times. In DNA, the CDR3 is TGTGCCAGCAGCCGCGAGGTGGGGCGGGAAACCTACGAGCAGTACTTC. Translated: CASSREVGRETYEQYF. This chain joins TRBV5-6 and TRBJ2-7, with a tentative D call TRBD2 (6 bases). CDR1 and CDR2 from the germline V gene are SGHDT and YYEEEE. This CDR3 comprises 16 residues. V was trimmed by 4 bases and J by 2 bases, leaving 19 bases between them.

This clonotype was counted ten times or more. The V call is TRBV18, the J call TRBJ2-1; a weak D match, TRBD2 (6 bases). Germline lookup yields CDR1 KGHSH and CDR2 LQKENI. The CDR3 covers 17 residues. Trimming removed 3 bases from V and 3 bases from J, with 18 bases in between. CDR3 amino acids: CASSPLRLRGGYNEQFF. CDR3 coding DNA: TGTGCCAGCTCACCGTTGAGGCTGCGGGGCGGCTACAATGAGCAGTTCTTC.

The chain has TRBV6-6 and TRBJ2-1; 8 nucleotides align to TRBD1. CDR1 is MNHNY and CDR2 is SVGAGI in the germline V gene (reference sequence). Trimming removed 4 bases from V and 8 bases from J; junction bases left unmatched: 10. CDR3 length equals 15 residues. The CDR3 region is CASSSDWQGAYEQFF. DNA of the CDR3: TGTGCCAGCAGTTCAGATTGGCAGGGGGCTTATGAGCAGTTCTTC.

A remark on this clonotype: At one of its ends the junction is not consistent with the germline gene, which may arise from a read error. The V call is TRBV10-3, the J call TRBJ2-3; 10 bases fit TRBD1. Per germline, CDR1 ENHRY and CDR2 SYGVKD. This CDR3 contains 15 residues. The CDR3 protein is CASSVGGQGKDTQYF. The CDR3 region has the DNA TGCGCCAGCAGTGTTGGGGGACAGGGGAAAGATACGCAGTATTTT.

The chain carries TRBV29-1 and TRBJ2-2; 10 bases map to TRBD2. After removal of 6 bases from V and 0 bases from J, the junction contained 7 bases not matched to a gene. Germline assignment: CDR1 SQVTM and CDR2 ANQGSEA. This CDR3 spans 16 amino acids. CDR3 nucleotides: TGCAGCGTCTTTAGCGGGGGGCCAACGAACACCGGGGAGCTGTTTTTT. Its protein is CSVFSGGPTNTGELFF.

This sequence joins TRBV5-1 and TRBJ2-3; no clear D gene. The CDR3 covers 17 residues. Germline CDR1 is SGHRS and CDR2 is YFSETQ. V was pared by 5 bases and J by 0 bases, with 19 bases between. The CDR3 DNA reads as TGCGCCAGCAGGCCCCGATATTACCGAACTAGCACAGATACGCAGTATTTT. Its protein product is CASRPRYYRTSTDTQYF.

This clonotype was seen a few times. The V and J genes are TRBV5-5 and TRBJ2-2; D not resolved. CDR3 length equals 14 residues. Per the germline V gene, CDR1 is SGHKS and CDR2 is YYEKEE (reference sequence). The V and J ends lost 0 bases and 0 bases respectively, with 3 bases between them. The CDR3 sequence: CASSLGPNTGELFF. In nucleotides, the CDR3 is TGTGCCAGCAGCTTGGGCCCGAACACCGGGGAGCTGTTTTTT.

This chain connects TRBV18 to TRBJ2-3; D gene uncertain. The CDR3 contains 12 residues. Per germline, CDR1 KGHSH and CDR2 LQKENI. V lost 6 bases and J 4 bases, leaving 8 bases between the germline ends. The CDR3 DNA reads as TGTGCCAGCTCGCTACACTCAGATACGCAGTATTTT. Its protein product is CASSLHSDTQYF. The full variable domain, in which reference TRBV18 and TRBJ2-3 provide the parts outside the CDR3, is NAGVMQNPRHLVRRRGQEARLRCSPMKGHSHVYWYRQLPEEGLKFMVYLQKENIIDESGMPKERFSAEFPKEGPSILRIQQVVRGDSAAYFCASSLHSDTQYFGPGTRLTVL.

The rearrangement uses TRBV6-1 and TRBJ2-1, with 11 bases fitting TRBD2. V dropped 2 bases and J dropped 7; count of bases not matched to a gene: 7. The CDR3 runs to 16 residues. In germline, CDR1 is MNHNS, CDR2 SASEGT. The CDR3 bases are TGTGCCAGCAGTGAATGGGCTAGCGGGGGGTTAAATGAGCAGTTCTTC. This encodes CASSEWASGGLNEQFF.

This clonotype was counted at least ten times. The CDR3: CASSIGGGNTEAFF. CDR3 nucleotide sequence: TGTGCCAGTAGTATTGGGGGGGGAAACACTGAAGCTTTCTTT. V gene TRBV19 combines with J gene TRBJ1-1, with D perhaps matching TRBD1 (5 bases). CDR3 length: 14 residues. The germline V gene has CDR1 LNHDA and CDR2 SQIVND (reference sequence). The V end was cut by 3 bases, the J end by 2 bases, with 10 bases between.

The chain has TRBV7-9 and TRBJ2-3, with no clear D. This CDR3 region has 12 residues. The germline V gene has CDR1 SEHNR and CDR2 FQNEAQ (reference sequence). V lost 2 bases, J lost 3 bases, and 3 bases lay in between. The DNA of the CDR3 is TGTGCCAGCAGCTTAATAACAGATACGCAGTATTTT. Translated: CASSLITDTQYF.

This chain's CDR3 is CASSPSEGSNQPQHF. The DNA of the CDR3 is TGTGCCAGCAGCCCCTCGGAAGGTAGCAATCAGCCCCAGCATTTT. The gene calls are TRBV6-5 and TRBJ1-5; D is uncertain. Germline V gives CDR1 MNHEY, CDR2 SVGAGI. The CDR3 totals 15 residues. Trimming removed 6 bases from V and 0 bases from J, with 12 bases in between.

V usage is TRBV6-5 and J usage is TRBJ1-2; the D is unclear. Trimming removed 10 bases at V and 0 bases at J, with 6 bases between. Germline-derived CDR1 and CDR2 are MNHEY and SVGAGI. This CDR3 has 11 amino acids. The CDR3 nucleotides read TGTGCCACCAGAGCTAACTATGGCTACACCTTC. Translation: CATRANYGYTF.

The table lists this clonotype with a few counts. The chain carries TRBV5-6 and TRBJ2-7; TRBD1 matches at 10 bases. The CDR3 runs to 14 residues. Germline V gene lookup returns CDR1 SGHDT and CDR2 YYEEEE. The trim removed 2 bases at V and 4 bases at J, leaving 3 bases unmatched. Written as DNA, the CDR3 is TGTGCCAGCAGCTTCGGACAGGGGGTGTACGAGCAGTACTTC. Its translation is CASSFGQGVYEQYF.